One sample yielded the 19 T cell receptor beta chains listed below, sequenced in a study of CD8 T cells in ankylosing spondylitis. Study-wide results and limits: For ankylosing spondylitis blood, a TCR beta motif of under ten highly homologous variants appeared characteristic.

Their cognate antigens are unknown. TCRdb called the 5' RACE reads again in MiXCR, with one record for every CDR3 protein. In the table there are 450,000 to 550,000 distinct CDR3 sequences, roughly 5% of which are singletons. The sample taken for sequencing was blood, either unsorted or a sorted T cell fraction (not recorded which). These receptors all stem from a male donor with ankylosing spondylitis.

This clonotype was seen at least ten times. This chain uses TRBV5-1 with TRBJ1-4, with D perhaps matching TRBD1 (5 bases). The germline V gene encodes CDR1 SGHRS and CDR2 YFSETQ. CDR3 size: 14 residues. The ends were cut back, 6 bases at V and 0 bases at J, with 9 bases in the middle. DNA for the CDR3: TGCGCCAGCAATCGGGGGACAACTAATGAAAAACTGTTTTTT. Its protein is CASNRGTTNEKLFF.

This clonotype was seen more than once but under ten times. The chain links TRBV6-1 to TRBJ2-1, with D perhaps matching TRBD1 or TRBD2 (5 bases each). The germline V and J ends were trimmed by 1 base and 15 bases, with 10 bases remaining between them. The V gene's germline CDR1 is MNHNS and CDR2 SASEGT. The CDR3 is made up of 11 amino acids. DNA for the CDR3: TGTGCCAGCAGTGAAGGCGGTGGGGGGTTCTTC. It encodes CASSEGGGGFF.

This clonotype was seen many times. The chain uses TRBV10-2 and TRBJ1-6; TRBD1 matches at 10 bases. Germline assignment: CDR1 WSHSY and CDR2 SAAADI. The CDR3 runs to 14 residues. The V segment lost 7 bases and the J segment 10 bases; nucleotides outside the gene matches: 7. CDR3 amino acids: CASKGGTGASPLHF. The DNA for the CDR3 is TGCGCCAGCAAGGGCGGGACAGGGGCATCACCCCTCCACTTT.

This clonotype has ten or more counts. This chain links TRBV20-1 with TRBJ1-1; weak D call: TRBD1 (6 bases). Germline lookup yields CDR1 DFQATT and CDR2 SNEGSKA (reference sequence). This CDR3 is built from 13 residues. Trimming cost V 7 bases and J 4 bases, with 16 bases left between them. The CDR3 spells CSVRGGDGTEAFF. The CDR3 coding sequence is TGCAGTGTTCGAGGGGGGGATGGCACTGAAGCTTTCTTT.

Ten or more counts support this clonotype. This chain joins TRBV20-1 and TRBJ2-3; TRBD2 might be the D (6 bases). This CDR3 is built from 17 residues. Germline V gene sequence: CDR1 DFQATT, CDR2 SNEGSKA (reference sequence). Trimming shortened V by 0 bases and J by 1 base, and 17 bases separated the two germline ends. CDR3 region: CSARDLGTGGRTDTQYF. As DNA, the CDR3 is TGCAGTGCTAGAGATCTGGGTACCGGGGGACGCACAGATACGCAGTATTTT.

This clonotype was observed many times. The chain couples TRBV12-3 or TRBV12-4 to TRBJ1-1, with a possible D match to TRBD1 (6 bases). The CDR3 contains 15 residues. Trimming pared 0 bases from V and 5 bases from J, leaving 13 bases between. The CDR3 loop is CASSLALDRITEAFF. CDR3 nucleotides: TGTGCCAGCAGTTTAGCCCTTGACAGGATAACTGAAGCTTTCTTT.

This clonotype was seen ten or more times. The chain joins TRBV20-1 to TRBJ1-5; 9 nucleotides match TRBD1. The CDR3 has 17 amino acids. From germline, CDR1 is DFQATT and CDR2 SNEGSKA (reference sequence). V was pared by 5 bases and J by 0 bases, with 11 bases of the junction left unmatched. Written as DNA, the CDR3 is TGCAGTGCTCCGGACAGGGGCAACCCTTATAGCAATCAGCCCCAGCATTTT. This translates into CSAPDRGNPYSNQPQHF.

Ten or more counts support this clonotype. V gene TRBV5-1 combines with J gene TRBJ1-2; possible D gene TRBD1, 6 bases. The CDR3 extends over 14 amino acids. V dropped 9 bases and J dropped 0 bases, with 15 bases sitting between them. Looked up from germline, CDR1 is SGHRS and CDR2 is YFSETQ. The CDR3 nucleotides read TGCGCCACTCGGACAGACATCACTAACTATGGCTACACCTTC. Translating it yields CATRTDITNYGYTF.

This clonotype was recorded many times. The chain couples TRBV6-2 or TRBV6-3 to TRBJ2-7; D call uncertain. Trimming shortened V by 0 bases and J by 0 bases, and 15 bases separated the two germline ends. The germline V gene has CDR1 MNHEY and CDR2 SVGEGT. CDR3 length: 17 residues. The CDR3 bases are TGTGCCAGCAGTTACTCGATAGGCAGCCAGAGCTCCTACGAGCAGTACTTC. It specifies CASSYSIGSQSSYEQYF.

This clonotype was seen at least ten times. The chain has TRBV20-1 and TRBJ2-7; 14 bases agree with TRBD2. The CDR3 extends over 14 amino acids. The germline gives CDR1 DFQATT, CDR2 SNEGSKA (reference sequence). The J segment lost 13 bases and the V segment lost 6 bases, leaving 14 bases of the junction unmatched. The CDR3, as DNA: TGCAGTGCCCAGGGACTAGCGGGAGATCCCCACCATTACTTC. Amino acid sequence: CSAQGLAGDPHHYF.

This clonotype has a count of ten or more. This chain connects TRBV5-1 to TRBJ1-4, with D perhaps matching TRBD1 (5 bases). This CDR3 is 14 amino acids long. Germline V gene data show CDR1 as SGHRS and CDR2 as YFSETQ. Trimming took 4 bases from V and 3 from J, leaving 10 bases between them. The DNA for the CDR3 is TGCGCCAGCAGCATGGGGACGCCTAATGAAAAACTGTTTTTT. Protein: CASSMGTPNEKLFF. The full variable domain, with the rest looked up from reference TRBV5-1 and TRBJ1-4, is KAGVTQTPRYLIKTRGQQVTLSCSPISGHRSVSWYQQTPGQGLQFLFEYFSETQRNKGNFPGRFSGRQFSNSRSEMNVSTLELGDSALYLCASSMGTPNEKLFFGSGTQLSVL.

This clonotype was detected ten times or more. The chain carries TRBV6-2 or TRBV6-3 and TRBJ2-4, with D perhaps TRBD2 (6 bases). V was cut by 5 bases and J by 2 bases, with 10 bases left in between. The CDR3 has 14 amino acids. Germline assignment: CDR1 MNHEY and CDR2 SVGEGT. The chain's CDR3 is CASSTGGTKNIQYF. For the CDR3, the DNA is TGTGCCAGCAGTACGGGCGGGACCAAAAACATTCAGTACTTC.

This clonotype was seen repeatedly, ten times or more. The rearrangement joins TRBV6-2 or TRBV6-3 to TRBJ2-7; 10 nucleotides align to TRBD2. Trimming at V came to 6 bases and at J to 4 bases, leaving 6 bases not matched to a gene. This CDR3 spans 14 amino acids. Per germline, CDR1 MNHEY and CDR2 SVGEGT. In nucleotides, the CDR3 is TGTGCCAGCAGCCTACTAGCGGGAAGGTACGAGCAGTACTTC. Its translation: CASSLLAGRYEQYF.

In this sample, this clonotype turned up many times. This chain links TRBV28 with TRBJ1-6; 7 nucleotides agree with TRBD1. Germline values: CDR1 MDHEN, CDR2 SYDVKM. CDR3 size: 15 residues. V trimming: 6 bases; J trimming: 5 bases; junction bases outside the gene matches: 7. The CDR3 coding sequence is TGTGCCAGCAGGGAGGGGACAGTTGATAATTCACCCCTCCACTTT. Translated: CASREGTVDNSPLHF.

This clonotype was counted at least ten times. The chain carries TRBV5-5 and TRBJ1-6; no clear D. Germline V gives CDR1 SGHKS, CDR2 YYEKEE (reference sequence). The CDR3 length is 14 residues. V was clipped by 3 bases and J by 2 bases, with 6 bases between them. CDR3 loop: CASSWGTYNSPLHF. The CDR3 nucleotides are TGTGCCAGCAGCTGGGGAACCTATAATTCACCCCTCCACTTT.

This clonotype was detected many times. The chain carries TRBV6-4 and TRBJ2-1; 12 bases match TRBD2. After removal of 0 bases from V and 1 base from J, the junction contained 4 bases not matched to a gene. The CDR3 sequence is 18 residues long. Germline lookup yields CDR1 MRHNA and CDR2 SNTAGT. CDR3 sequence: CASSDSRLAGASYNEQFF. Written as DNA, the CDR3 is TGTGCCAGCAGTGACTCGAGACTAGCGGGAGCTTCCTACAATGAGCAGTTCTTC.

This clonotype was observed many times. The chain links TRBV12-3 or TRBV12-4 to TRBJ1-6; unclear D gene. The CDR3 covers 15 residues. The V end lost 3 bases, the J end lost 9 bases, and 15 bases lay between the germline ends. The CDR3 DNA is TGTGCCAGCAGTTTGGGTCGGGCTGACGGTTCACCCCTCCACTTT. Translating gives CASSLGRADGSPLHF.

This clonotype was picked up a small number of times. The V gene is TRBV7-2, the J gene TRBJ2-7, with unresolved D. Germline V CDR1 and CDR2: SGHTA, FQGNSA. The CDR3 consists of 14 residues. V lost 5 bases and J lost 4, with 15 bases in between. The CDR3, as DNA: TGTGCCAGCAGCCCCGCCCCCGGAAGTTACGAGCAGTACTTC. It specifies CASSPAPGSYEQYF.

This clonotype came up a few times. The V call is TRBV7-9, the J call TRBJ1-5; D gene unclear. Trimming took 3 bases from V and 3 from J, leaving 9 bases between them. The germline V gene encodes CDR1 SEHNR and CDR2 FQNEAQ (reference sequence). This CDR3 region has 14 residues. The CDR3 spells CASSFVADNQPQHF. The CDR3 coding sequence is TGTGCCAGCAGCTTTGTGGCAGACAATCAGCCCCAGCATTTT. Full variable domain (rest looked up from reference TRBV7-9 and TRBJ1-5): DTGVSQNPRHKITKRGQNVTFRCDPISEHNRLYWYRQTLGQGPEFLTYFQNEAQLEKSRLLSDRFSAERPKGSFSTLEIQRTEQGDSAMYLCASSFVADNQPQHFGDGTRLSIL.